The 21 T cell receptor beta chains in this list originate from one sample, sequenced in a study of cytomegalovirus exposure and HLA in healthy donors. Assay used: immunoSEQ multiplex PCR; TCRdb lists only in-frame clones, some missing. The sample shows roughly 180,000 clones, around nine tenths of them seen only once. Sequences were obtained from PBMCs. Every receptor here comes from a man in his thirties or forties in good health and CMV-seropositive.

The chain couples TRBV5-4 to TRBJ1-2; 8 bases map to TRBD1. This CDR3 is built from 13 residues. V lost 10 bases and J lost 7; bases outside the gene matches: 12. Germline V lookup: CDR1 SGHNT, CDR2 YYREEE (reference sequence). CDR3 coding DNA: TGTGCCTGCGGTTTCCAGGGGGCGGCTGGCTACACCTTC. Residues: CACGFQGAAGYTF.

In DNA, the CDR3 is TGCAGCGCACGATTACAGAGCTCCTACAATGAGCAGTTCTTC. It specifies CSARLQSSYNEQFF. This chain joins TRBV29-1 and TRBJ2-1; D is uncertain. The V end lost 7 bases, the J end lost 0 bases, and 13 bases lay between the germline ends. The CDR3 spans 14 residues. Germline lookup yields CDR1 SQVTM and CDR2 ANQGSEA.

The chain recombines TRBV5-6 with TRBJ1-2, with D possibly being TRBD1 (5 bases). Germline V CDR1 and CDR2: SGHDT, YYEEEE. Trimming removed 0 bases at V and 3 bases at J, with 9 bases between. This CDR3 region has 14 residues. CDR3 region: CASSLVTEDYGYTF. CDR3 DNA sequence: TGTGCCAGCAGCTTGGTGACAGAAGACTATGGCTACACCTTC.

This chain connects TRBV7-2 to TRBJ2-7; D not resolved. V was cut by 4 bases and J by 1 base, with 8 bases left in between. Germline CDR1 is SGHTA and CDR2 is FQGNSA. The CDR3 consists of 13 residues. Here the CDR3 reads CASSSVPSYEQYF. The CDR3 nucleotides read TGTGCCAGCAGCTCGGTACCATCCTACGAGCAGTACTTC.

The rearrangement links TRBV5-1 to TRBJ2-1; 10 nucleotides agree with TRBD2. This CDR3 contains 17 residues. From germline, CDR1 is SGHRS and CDR2 YFSETQ. V lost 0 bases and J lost 4; bases outside the gene matches: 7. This chain's CDR3 is CASSLGPETSGYNEQFF. The CDR3 coding sequence is TGCGCCAGCAGCTTGGGTCCGGAGACTAGCGGGTACAATGAGCAGTTCTTC.

The chain joins TRBV6-5 to TRBJ2-7; D call uncertain. With 2 bases removed from V and 0 bases from J, the gap between germline ends came to 5 bases. The CDR3 is 13 amino acids. Germline V gene sequence: CDR1 MNHEY, CDR2 SVGAGI. The DNA of the CDR3 is TGTGCCAGCAGTTACAGGAGCTCCTACGAGCAGTACTTC. This encodes CASSYRSSYEQYF.

The V and J genes are TRBV4-1 and TRBJ1-4; 9 bases line up with TRBD1. The CDR3 runs to 16 residues. Per germline, CDR1 MGHRA and CDR2 YSYEKL. V gave up 4 bases and J gave up 8 bases; unmatched junction bases: 11. The CDR3 sequence is CASSLRLRQGGEKLFF. CDR3 coding DNA: TGCGCCAGCAGCCTCCGCCTACGACAGGGGGGAGAAAAACTGTTTTTT.

The chain combines TRBV19 with TRBJ2-1; tentatively, D is TRBD1 or TRBD2 (5 bases each). Germline V gives CDR1 LNHDA, CDR2 SQIVND (reference sequence). With 4 bases removed from V and 0 bases from J, the gap between germline ends came to 16 bases. The CDR3 consists of 17 residues. The CDR3 reads CASSRKGLASSYNEQFF. Here the CDR3 DNA reads TGTGCCAGTAGTAGAAAGGGGCTAGCCAGCTCCTACAATGAGCAGTTCTTC.

This sequence joins TRBV4-2 and TRBJ2-2; 7 bases match TRBD2. V lost 2 bases, J lost 5 bases, and 5 bases stayed unmatched. This CDR3 has 15 residues. Germline V gene data show CDR1 as LGHNA and CDR2 as YNFKEQ. CDR3 nucleotide sequence: TGTGCCAGCAGCCAACGGGCGGGAGTAACCGGGGAGCTGTTTTTT. It yields the protein CASSQRAGVTGELFF.

V is TRBV30 and J is TRBJ1-1, with 7 bases matching TRBD1. There are 16 residues in the CDR3. Germline CDR1 is GTSNPN and CDR2 is SVGIG (reference sequence). V shed 3 bases and J 5 bases; nucleotides not matched to a gene: 15. The CDR3: CAWSPWTTATGTEAFF. The CDR3 DNA follows: TGTGCCTGGAGCCCCTGGACGACCGCGACAGGGACTGAAGCTTTCTTT. The whole variable domain, remainder taken from reference TRBV30 and TRBJ1-1, is SQTIHQWPATLVQPVGSPLSLECTVEGTSNPNLYWYRQAAGRGLQLLFYSVGIGQISSEVPQNLSASRPQDRQFILSSKKLLLSDSGFYLCAWSPWTTATGTEAFFGQGTRLTVV.

CDR3 region: CASRPGRVNQPQHF. CDR3 DNA: TGTGCCAGCAGGCCAGGACGGGTCAATCAGCCCCAGCATTTT. The chain links TRBV6-5 to TRBJ1-5; the D is unclear. From germline, CDR1 is MNHEY and CDR2 SVGAGI. The CDR3 runs to 14 residues. The germline V and J ends were trimmed by 6 bases and 3 bases, with 12 bases remaining between them.

This chain links TRBV15 with TRBJ2-1; 10 bases are a match to TRBD1. The CDR3 totals 15 residues. Per the germline V gene, CDR1 is LNHNV and CDR2 is YYDKDF (reference sequence). The V gene end was trimmed by 3 bases and the J gene end by 6 bases; junction bases not matched to a gene: 5. CDR3 residues: CATSRAGTGVNEQFF. The CDR3 DNA reads as TGTGCCACCAGCAGGGCCGGGACAGGGGTCAATGAGCAGTTCTTC.

V usage is TRBV27 and J usage is TRBJ2-7; D might be TRBD2 (6 bases). The CDR3 covers 12 residues. The V gene lost 8 bases and the J gene lost 6 bases, with 14 bases spanning the gap. Germline V lookup: CDR1 MNHEY, CDR2 SMNVEV (reference sequence). CDR3 in DNA: TGTGCCAGCCGGACGGGACTTGCCGAGCAGTACTTC. Residues: CASRTGLAEQYF.

The chain combines TRBV5-6 with TRBJ2-7; 8 positions agree with TRBD1. The CDR3 loop spans 14 amino acids. V was clipped by 4 bases and J by 3 bases; unmatched bases: 6. Germline V CDR1 and CDR2: SGHDT, YYEEEE. CDR3 DNA sequence: TGTGCCAGCAGCCCGGGACAGGTGATCTACGAGCAGTACTTC. This codes for CASSPGQVIYEQYF.

CDR3 nucleotide sequence: TGTGCCAGTAGCCGCAGGACAAACCCGAATGAAAAACTGTTTTTT. Translating it yields CASSRRTNPNEKLFF. J is TRBJ1-4 and V is TRBV19; D might be TRBD1 (5 bases). The CDR3 spans 15 residues. The V end lost 6 bases, the J end lost 5 bases, and 16 bases lay between the germline ends. Germline CDR1 reads LNHDA; CDR2 reads SQIVND (reference sequence).

This clone was detected only once. This chain connects TRBV27 to TRBJ2-6; no clear D gene. Germline lookup yields CDR1 MNHEY and CDR2 SMNVEV (reference sequence). V lost 3 bases and J 2 bases, leaving 2 bases between the germline ends. The CDR3 is 13 amino acids. Here the CDR3 reads CASSFPGANVLTF. CDR3 DNA: TGTGCCAGCAGTTTCCCTGGGGCCAACGTCCTGACTTTC.

This clone was counted only a few times. The V and J genes are TRBV5-4 and TRBJ1-2, with 8 bases fitting TRBD1. The germline CDR1 and CDR2 sequences are SGHNT and YYREEE (reference sequence). The CDR3 is made up of 14 amino acids. Trimming took 5 bases from V and 8 from J; bases not matched to a gene: 11. The CDR3 region is CASSSAGGYEGYTF. The CDR3, as DNA: TGTGCCAGCAGTTCTGCAGGGGGCTATGAGGGCTACACCTTC.

This chain connects TRBV9 to TRBJ1-3; possibly TRBD1 for D (5 bases). Germline CDR1 is SGDLS and CDR2 is YYNGEE. The CDR3 sequence is 15 residues long. V gave up 4 bases and J gave up 0 bases, with 11 bases separating them. In nucleotides, the CDR3 is TGTGCCAGCAGCCTCCGGGGGGACTCTGGAAACACCATATATTTT. Translated, it gives CASSLRGDSGNTIYF.

The CDR3 DNA is TGTGCCAGCAGCTTCCGTGGGGAAGGGGATGAAAAACTGTTTTTT. Amino acids: CASSFRGEGDEKLFF. This chain connects TRBV9 to TRBJ1-4; a possible D gene is TRBD1 (5 bases). V was pared by 4 bases and J by 6 bases, with 16 bases between. CDR1 is SGDLS, CDR2 YYNGEE, per germline. The CDR3 contains 15 residues.

J is TRBJ1-6 and V is TRBV6-1; D may be TRBD1 (6 bases). Germline V lookup: CDR1 MNHNS, CDR2 SASEGT. Between the trimmed V and J ends, which lost 2 bases and 10 bases, there was a span of 9 bases. This CDR3 comprises 13 residues. DNA of the CDR3: TGTGCCAGCAGTGAATACAGGGACTCACCCCTCCACTTT. Translated: CASSEYRDSPLHF.

V is TRBV9 and J is TRBJ1-4; no firm D call. CDR1 and CDR2 from the germline V gene are SGDLS and YYNGEE. This CDR3 comprises 18 residues. Between the trimmed V and J ends, which lost 4 bases and 3 bases, there was a span of 22 bases. CDR3 DNA: TGTGCCAGCAGCCTGAGGATACCACCGCCCACACCTAATGAAAAACTGTTTTTT. As protein: CASSLRIPPPTPNEKLFF.